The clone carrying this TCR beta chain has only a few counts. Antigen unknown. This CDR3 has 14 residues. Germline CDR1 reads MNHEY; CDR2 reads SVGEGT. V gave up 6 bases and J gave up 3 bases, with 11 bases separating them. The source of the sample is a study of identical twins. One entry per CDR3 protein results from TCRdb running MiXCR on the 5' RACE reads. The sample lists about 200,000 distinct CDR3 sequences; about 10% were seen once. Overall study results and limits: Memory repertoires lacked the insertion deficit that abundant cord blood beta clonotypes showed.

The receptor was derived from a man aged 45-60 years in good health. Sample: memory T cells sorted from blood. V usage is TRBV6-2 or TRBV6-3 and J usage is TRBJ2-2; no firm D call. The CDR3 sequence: CASSTQIHTGELFF. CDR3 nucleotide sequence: TGTGCCAGCAGCACCCAAATCCACACCGGGGAGCTGTTTTTT.